At least ten counts were recorded for the clone carrying this TCR beta chain. Its antigen is not identified. This entry belongs to a study of naive and memory T cell subsets. General observations from the study: RNA-based TCR counts may shift with T cell activation and differentiation. Between naive and memory subsets, TCR abundance power law exponents differed. Findings for naive and memory subsets could not be checked against ground truth.

An equimolar mix of two oligonucleotides served as the beta constant-region primer for TRBC1 and TRBC2. The ligated cDNA underwent four PCR rounds using SP2 and nested alpha and beta constant-region primers. TCRdb recomputed calls from the UMI-ligation and nested PCR reads with MiXCR, one row per CDR3 protein. This table holds around 90,000 distinct CDR3 sequences, roughly 7.3% found once. The CDR3 totals 16 residues. The germline V gene has CDR1 SGHTA and CDR2 FQGNSA. The V and J ends lost 5 bases and 0 bases respectively, with 11 bases between them. The chain employs TRBV7-2 and TRBJ1-6, with D maybe TRBD1 (5 bases). Sequencing was done on a sample of central memory CD4+ T cells from blood. This sequence was found in a human donor in good health. CDR3 protein: CASSQRQSSYNSPLHF. The DNA for the CDR3 is TGTGCCAGCAGCCAGCGACAGAGCTCCTATAATTCACCCCTCCACTTT.